This T cell receptor (beta chain) was profiled in a study of shared clonotypes between healthy human individuals (dated by TCRdb to about 2020). Regarding the research as a whole: The cohort included a few men and a couple of women between 18 and 49 years of age. For each donor, three plates each were used for CD4 naive and CD4 memory, two plates were used for CD8 naive, and one plate was used for CD8 memory. To estimate repertoire size and how much clonotype sharing occurs between individuals, the study deeply sequenced the blood TCR repertoires of several healthy adults. Libraries were prepared and TCR repertoires were sequenced by different laboratories using diverse techniques, in order to increase sequencing depth and limit assay-specific biases. Each donor's leukapheresis produced roughly between roughly 0.94 and 9.5 billion PBMCs. Study-wide conclusions, independent of this receptor: About 5% of naive CD4, 3.5% of naive CD8, roughly 2.4% of memory CD4, and 0.4% of memory CD8 clonotypes were shared across several donors. Only blood was sampled, and tissue TCR repertoires likely differ from those in blood. Pairwise subsampling led to the expectation that sequencing depth would affect the degree of clonotype sharing among donors. Incomplete sequencing was indicated by rarefaction of sorted-subset datasets, despite the large sequencing depth. Compared with non-shared clonotypes, the clonotypes found in all four sorted-subset donors had higher generation probabilities. Larger estimated clonotype richness was generally found for naive subsets than for memory subsets. Because the study included a small number of donors, the genetic and exposure-history diversity represented was limited.

TCR CDR3 regions were amplified from genomic DNA by multiplex PCR using the deep immunoSEQ assay. For each cell subset, the extracted genomic DNA was distributed evenly across all wells of several immunoSEQ 96-well plates, and each plate served as one replicate. Each replicate PCR for sorted subsets received 150 to 250 ng genomic DNA, equal to about 30,000 T cell genomes. Purified libraries were measured with a Qubit 3.0 fluorometer, size-checked on a Bioanalyzer 2100, and measured again with the KAPA Library Quantification kit. Each immunoSEQ 96-well plate was sequenced on its own single-read 150-cycle Illumina NextSeq 550 flow cell. In the original analysis: Because only junctional sequences without quality scores were contained in the immunoSEQ output, filtering matching that applied to full-length reads could not be performed. Sequences were annotated with PyIR, a Python wrapper for IgBLAST v1.9, and V/J genes and CDR3 were assigned using IMGT germline references. Reads were filtered out if the reads had weak V/J assignments (E-value above 1e-6), no CDR3, stop codons, out-of-frame junctions, or ambiguous translated residues. V3J clonotypes were defined as sequences sharing an identical inferred V gene, J gene, and CDR3 amino acid sequence. To compute the percentage overlap between repertoires, the number of shared unique clonotypes was divided by the size of the smaller repertoire. Richness of each repertoire was evaluated using RTK rarefaction, the Chao1 estimator, and Recon v2.1 estimates of unobserved clonotypes. OLGA was used to compute generation probabilities for all TCRbeta clonotypes that the gDNA method yielded from a few donors. Not all clones reach the TCRdb copy of this immuneACCESS table, which keeps in-frame sequences only. Checked studies attribute under half of the gap to unresolved V genes and leave the rest unexplained. D and trimming come from the DNA, and the V and J calls and clone size come from that table. The sample profile shows approximately 2.5 million clones; roughly 92% of them were found once. The top ten hold around 0.15% of the sample.

For this clone: Its cognate antigen has yet to be identified. There are no base qualities to consult, and no much larger clone falls within one base.

According to the germline V gene, CDR1 reads KGHSH and CDR2 reads LQKENI. There are 14 amino acids in the CDR3, from cysteine to phenylalanine inclusive. Only the CDR3 DNA stays, 42 bases, in frame from base 1. The trim is 6 bases for V and 0 bases for J, with a gap of 8 bases between the germline ends. Donors were healthy HIV-negative adults with no recently reported acute infections or vaccinations. Only Caucasian adults living in Nashville, Tennessee, USA were represented among the donors. CD4+ T cells were enriched by magnetic negative selection; naive cells were then positively selected on CD45RA, and the negative fraction formed the memory subset. After blood collection by leukapheresis, PBMCs were isolated using Ficoll-Histopaque density gradient centrifugation and then cryopreserved in the vapor phase of liquid nitrogen. Analytical flow cytometry was used to check the purity and quantity of each magnetically sorted T cell population. From each sorted fraction, genomic DNA was isolated and quantified by UV absorbance on a Nanodrop 2000c.

Sequenced material: naive CD4+ T cells sorted from blood. The cell subset or site label of this sample denotes: CD45RA+ positively selected. The source is a man in his late teens or twenties in good health. Recombination joined TRBV18 with TRBJ1-4; the D gene cannot be named for sure. The DNA sequence is given as TGTGCCAGCTCGGAGGTTGCAACTAATGAAAAACTGTTTTTT. Its amino acids are CASSEVATNEKLFF.